One TCR beta chain is described in this entry. The antigen is undetermined. The length of the CDR3 is 17 residues. This sample is drawn from a study of cytomegalovirus exposure and HLA in healthy donors. Looking at the study overall: A prior study identified approximately 120 million unique TCR beta sequences from about 200 million T cells. The study's findings and limits: For cytomegalovirus status, the classifier reportedly gave diagnoses with high specificity and sensitivity.

Both 60 Vbeta primers and 13 Jbeta primers went into the PCR. The repertoire was sequenced with immunoSEQ multiplex PCR; TCRdb's copy has only in-frame clones and lacks some. The sample includes approximately 190,000 clones, approximately 83% of them seen just once. The sample was PBMCs. This TCR derives from a boy younger than 10 in good health and CMV-seronegative. This chain links TRBV21-1 with TRBJ2-7; TRBD2 is the table's D call and was not checked against the DNA. TRBV21-1 is shown as a pseudogene. The chain's CDR3 is CASSKGDFSRRNHEQYF. The CDR3 DNA sequence: TGTGCCAGCAGCAAAGGAGATTTTTCGCGCCGCAACCACGAGCAGTACTTC.